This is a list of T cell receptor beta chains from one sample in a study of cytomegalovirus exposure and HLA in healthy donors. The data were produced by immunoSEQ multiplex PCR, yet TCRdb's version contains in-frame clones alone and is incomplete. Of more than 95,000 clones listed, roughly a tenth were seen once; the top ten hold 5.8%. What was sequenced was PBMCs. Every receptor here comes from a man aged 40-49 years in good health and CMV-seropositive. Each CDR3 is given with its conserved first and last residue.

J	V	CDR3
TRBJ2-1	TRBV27	CASSLGRAGYNEQFF
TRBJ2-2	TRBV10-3	CATGYTGELFF
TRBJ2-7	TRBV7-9	CASSPPPGRRTYEQYF
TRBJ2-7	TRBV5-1	CASSDGTASSYEQYF
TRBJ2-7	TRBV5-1	CASSRAGQQSSYEQYF
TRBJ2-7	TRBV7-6	CASSLTLAGTYEQYF
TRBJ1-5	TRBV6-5	CASSPRKPYQPQHF
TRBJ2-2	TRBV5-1	CASSAPGLAGITGELFF
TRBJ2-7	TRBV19	CASSPGQGAHYEQYF
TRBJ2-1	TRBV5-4	CASSPNGGTSSYNEQFF
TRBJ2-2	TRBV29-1	CSVDRANTGELFF
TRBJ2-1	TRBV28	CASTPGGLAGARSYNEQFF
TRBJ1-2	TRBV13	CASSLEGQGGDGYTF
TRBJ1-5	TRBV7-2	CASSLMGQGGNQPQHF
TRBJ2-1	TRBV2	CASSEALIAGGSEQFF
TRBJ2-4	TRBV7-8	CASSFGTRPTGDIQYF
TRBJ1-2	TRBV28	CASSLGAGNYGYTF
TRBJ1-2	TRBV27	CASSTGTGYGYTF
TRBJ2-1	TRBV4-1	CASSQDRAGGLRSNEQFF
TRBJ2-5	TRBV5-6	CASSSLAEETQYF
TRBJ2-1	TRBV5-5	CASSLSRGQFF
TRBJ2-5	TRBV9	CASSGTGGAETQYF
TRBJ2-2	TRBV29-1	CSVRTGQNTGELFF
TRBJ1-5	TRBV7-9	CASSSGVSNQPQHF
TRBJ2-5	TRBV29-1	CSVSDRGETQYF
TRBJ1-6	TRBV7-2	CASSGQGGSPLHF
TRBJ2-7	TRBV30	CAWKPRGSSRSGSYEQYF
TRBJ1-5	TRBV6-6	CASSYVQSDQPQHF
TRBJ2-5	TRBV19	CASSPLDREETQYF
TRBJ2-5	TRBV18	CASSTFGNQETQYF
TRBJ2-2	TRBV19	CAINARQGSGELFF
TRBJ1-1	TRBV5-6	CASSSTVTGTGRGSTEAFF
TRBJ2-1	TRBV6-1	CASTLAGSYNEQFF
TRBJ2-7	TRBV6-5	CASTARQGTYEQYF
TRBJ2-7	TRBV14	CASSLSGMPAYEQYF
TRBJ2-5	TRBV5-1	CASSLRGGETQYF
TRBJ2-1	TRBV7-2	CASSPRSGRRSSYNEQFF
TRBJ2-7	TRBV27	CASSPLDRAHEQYF
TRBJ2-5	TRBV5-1	CASSLTTGAETQYF
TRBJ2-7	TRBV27	CASSTNPGLAGAYEQYF
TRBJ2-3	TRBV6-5	CASSPGTKLSDTQYF
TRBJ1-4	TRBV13	CASSLGQGLRGLFF
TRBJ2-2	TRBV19	CASSTDLSSLLRTGELFF
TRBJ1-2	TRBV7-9	CASSTDRGGYTF
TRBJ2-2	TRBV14	CASSQYGQGRTGELFF
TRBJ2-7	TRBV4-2	CASSQVAGPSSYEQYF
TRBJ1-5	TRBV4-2	CASSKDGLDSNQPQHF